This TCR beta chain stems from a study of blood T cell repertoires in COVID-19. About the research overall: T cells, B-cell-depleted T cells, or PBMCs provided the cDNA or gDNA that served as material.

This table comes from immunoSEQ multiplex PCR, and its TCRdb copy is limited to in-frame clones, with some not included. The sample contains fewer than 120,000 clones, around three quarters of which appear only once. Trimming left V 5 bases short and J 1 base short, with 17 bases between. Germline CDR1 is MNHEY and CDR2 is SMNVEV (reference sequence). This CDR3 is 16 amino acids long. The genes are TRBV27 and TRBJ1-1, with a weak D call TRBD1 (6 bases). The TCR originated in a woman aged 60-75 years with acute or convalescent COVID-19. Sequencing was performed on peripheral blood. CDR3 nucleotide sequence: TGTGCCAGCAGTCTCAAACCGCAGGGGACGAACACTGAAGCTTTCTTT. It yields the protein CASSLKPQGTNTEAFF.